The rows below give T cell receptor beta chains drawn from one sample of a study of T cells in Graves' hyperthyroidism and ophthalmopathy. MiXCR was run by TCRdb on the multiplex PCR reads, yielding one entry per CDR3 protein. The sample contains a few hundred thousand distinct CDR3 sequences, 14% of which appear only once. What was sequenced was blood. These receptors all stem from a woman in her 40s with Graves' hyperthyroidism. CDR3s include the opening cysteine and the closing phenylalanine or tryptophan. Each record gives: clone size, D gene, V gene, J gene, CDR3 DNA, CDR3 protein. D genes are given only for firm matches. Only part of the rows carry a size: once, few, many, or a class if the clone is expanded.

many	TRBD2	TRBV28	TRBJ2-7	TGTGCCAGCAGTTTATCTGCGGGAGAGGACGAGCAGTACTTC	CASSLSAGEDEQYF
NA	NA	TRBV28	TRBJ2-1	TGTGCCAGCCAGGTCAGGACTACTGAATACAATGAGCAGTTCTTC	CASQVRTTEYNEQFF
many	NA	TRBV29-1	TRBJ2-2	TGCAGCGTTGGTGGCCGAATCACCGGGGAGCTGTTTTTT	CSVGGRITGELFF
many	TRBD1	TRBV9	TRBJ2-1	TGTGCCAGCAGCGTATTTGGGACAGGGGGCTTGGATGAGCAGTTCTTC	CASSVFGTGGLDEQFF
NA	TRBD1	TRBV6-1	TRBJ2-5	TGTGCCAGCAGAGGGACAGTTGAGAACCAGTACTTC	CASRGTVENQYF
many	TRBD1	TRBV28	TRBJ2-7	TGTGCCAGCAGCAGGACAGGGGGTTTAGTCGAGCAGTACTTC	CASSRTGGLVEQYF
many	NA	TRBV12-3/TRBV12-4	TRBJ1-1	TGTGCCAGCAGTACCCGACCCGTTGAAGCTTTCTTT	CASSTRPVEAFF
many	TRBD1	TRBV11-2	TRBJ2-1	TGTGCCAGCAAGGCCCCGGGACAGGGGAGCTCCTACAATGAGCAGTTCTTC	CASKAPGQGSSYNEQFF
NA	TRBD2	TRBV13	TRBJ2-3	TGTGCCAGCAGCCCCGGGACTAGCGAGAACACAGATACGCAGTATTTT	CASSPGTSENTDTQYF
many	TRBD2	TRBV20-1	TRBJ2-3	TGCAGTGCTAGGAACTACCCGGGACTAGAGACAGATACGCAGTATTTT	CSARNYPGLETDTQYF
many	TRBD2	TRBV7-8	TRBJ2-3	TGTGCCAGCAGCCTCCGGCTAGCGGGAGGAAAGTGGTCAGATACGCAGTATTTT	CASSLRLAGGKWSDTQYF
many	NA	TRBV28	TRBJ2-7	TGTGCCAGCACAGTTTTGGGGGGGCGCCCCTACGAGCAGTACTTC	CASTVLGGRPYEQYF
NA	NA	TRBV12-3/TRBV12-4	TRBJ2-7	TGTGCCAGCAGTTTAGTGACAGGTAATCCCTACGAGCAGTACTTC	CASSLVTGNPYEQYF
few	TRBD1	TRBV28	TRBJ1-2	TGTGCCAGCAACCCGACAGGGCGGTATGGCTACACCTTC	CASNPTGRYGYTF
NA	NA	TRBV7-9	TRBJ2-5	TGTGCCAGCAGCTTAGTCCTAGGGGGTTCAGGGACCCAGTACTTC	CASSLVLGGSGTQYF
many	TRBD1	TRBV30	TRBJ2-7	TGTGCCTGGGCGCCGGGACAGGGCTACGAGCAGTACTTC	CAWAPGQGYEQYF
NA	NA	TRBV12-3/TRBV12-4	TRBJ2-1	TGTGCCAGCAGCCCCAGTTACGATGAGCAGTTCTTC	CASSPSYDEQFF
many	TRBD1	TRBV18	TRBJ2-7	TGTGCCAGCTCACCACCTGCAGGACAGGGAGACGAGCAGTACTTC	CASSPPAGQGDEQYF
many	NA	TRBV20-1	TRBJ2-1	TGCAGTGCTAGAGTATATAATGAGCAGTTCTTC	CSARVYNEQFF
many	NA	TRBV5-1	TRBJ2-6	TGCGCCAGCAGCTTGGAGATCTCTGGGGCCAACGTCCTGACTTTC	CASSLEISGANVLTF
many	TRBD2	TRBV12-3/TRBV12-4	TRBJ2-1	TGTGCCAGCAGCTCCCCGCAGCGGGAGAGGGGCAATGAGCAGTTCTTC	CASSSPQRERGNEQFF
many	TRBD1	TRBV28	TRBJ1-2	TGTGCCAGCAGCCCGGGAGGGGGCCCGTATGGCTACACCTTC	CASSPGGGPYGYTF
many	NA	TRBV5-1	TRBJ2-3	TGCGCCAGCAGCTTGGAAGGACACAGAGTTTCTAGCACAGATACGCAGTATTTT	CASSLEGHRVSSTDTQYF